The present T cell receptor beta chain was sequenced within a study of blood T cell repertoires in COVID-19. Overall study context: Some COVID-19 samples were acute and others convalescent; all came from the United States, Italy and Spain.

Seattle patients were enrolled while actively infected and followed longitudinally. Per germline, CDR1 MNHEY and CDR2 SVGAGI. The CDR3 totals 13 residues. Trimming at V came to 2 bases and at J to 7 bases, leaving 2 bases not matched to a gene. The repertoire was sequenced with immunoSEQ multiplex PCR; TCRdb's copy has only in-frame clones and lacks some. The data hold under 95,000 clones, with about 82% observed a single time. This clonotype was sampled from a man between 45 and 60 years old with COVID-19, enrolled during active disease. Sequenced input: peripheral blood. The chain recombines TRBV6-5 with TRBJ2-5; 9 nucleotides align to TRBD1. The CDR3 DNA reads TGTGCCAGCAGTTACCGGGGACAGGGGACCCAGTACTTC. Translation gives CASSYRGQGTQYF.